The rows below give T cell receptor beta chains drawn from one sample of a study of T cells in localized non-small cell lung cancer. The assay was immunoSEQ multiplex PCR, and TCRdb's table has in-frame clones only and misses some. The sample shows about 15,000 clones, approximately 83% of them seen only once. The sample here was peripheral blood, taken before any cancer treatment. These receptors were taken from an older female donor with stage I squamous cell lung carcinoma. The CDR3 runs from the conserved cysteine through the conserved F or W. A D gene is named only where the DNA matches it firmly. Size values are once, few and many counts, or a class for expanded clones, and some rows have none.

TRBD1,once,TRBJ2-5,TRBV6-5,TGTGCCAGCAGAAAGGACAGGGGAAGCCAAGAGACCCAGTACTTC,CASRKDRGSQETQYF
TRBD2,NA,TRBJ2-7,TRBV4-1,TGCGCCAGCAGCCAAGGAGTCAGGGAGGGGTACGAGCAGTACTTC,CASSQGVREGYEQYF
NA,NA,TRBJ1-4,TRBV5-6,TGTGCCAGCAGCGCGGGGTGGGGTAATGAAAAACTGTTTTTT,CASSAGWGNEKLFF
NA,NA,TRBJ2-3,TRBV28,TGTGCCAGCAGTTTGCCAGGGGGCACGGGGGGCCAGAATACGCAGTATTTT,CASSLPGGTGGQNTQYF
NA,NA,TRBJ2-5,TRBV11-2,TGTGCCAGCAGCTTAGAACCAGAAGAGACCCAGTACTTC,CASSLEPEETQYF
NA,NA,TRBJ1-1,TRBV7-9,TGTGCCAGCAGCTTAGGAACAACAGGGATCGCTGAAGCTTTCTTT,CASSLGTTGIAEAFF
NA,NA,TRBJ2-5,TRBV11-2,TGTGCCAGCAGGCAAAGGAATCTCGATCGGGAGACCCAGTACTTC,CASRQRNLDRETQYF
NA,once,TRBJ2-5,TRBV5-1,TGCGCCAGCAGCCCCGGACCGGGGGAGACCCAGTACTTC,CASSPGPGETQYF
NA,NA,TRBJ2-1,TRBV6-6,TGTGCCAGCAGTCGCTTAATGGGGGGCTTCTACAATGAGCAGTTCTTC,CASSRLMGGFYNEQFF
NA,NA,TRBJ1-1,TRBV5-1,TGCGCCAGCAGCTTGGGAGGGGGAGGTCCTTACACTGAAGCTTTCTTT,CASSLGGGGPYTEAFF
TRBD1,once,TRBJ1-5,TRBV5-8,TGTGCCAGCAGCACTGGACAGGGGAGCAATCAGCCCCAGCATTTT,CASSTGQGSNQPQHF
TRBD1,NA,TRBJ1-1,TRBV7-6,TGTGCCAGCAGCGCATACAGGGGAAACACTGAAGCTTTCTTT,CASSAYRGNTEAFF
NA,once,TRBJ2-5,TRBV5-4,TGTGCCAGCAACGCCCCAAGCCAAGAGACCCAGTACTTC,CASNAPSQETQYF
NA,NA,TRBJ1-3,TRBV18,TGTGCCAGCTCACCCGGCCCGCCCCCTTCTGGAAACACCATATATTTT,CASSPGPPPSGNTIYF
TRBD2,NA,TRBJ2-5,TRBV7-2,TGTGCCAGCAGCTCGAGAGCGGGGAGGGACCAAGAGACCCAGTACTTC,CASSSRAGRDQETQYF
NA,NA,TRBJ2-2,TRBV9,TGTGCCAGCAGCTGGGGGGCGGGCACCGGGGAGCTGTTTTTT,CASSWGAGTGELFF
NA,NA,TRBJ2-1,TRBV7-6,TGTGCCAGCAGCTCACGGACGGGGGATGAGCAGTTCTTC,CASSSRTGDEQFF
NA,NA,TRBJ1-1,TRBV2,TGTGCCAGCGTCGGGTATACTGAAGCTTTCTTT,CASVGYTEAFF
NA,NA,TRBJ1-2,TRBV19,TGTGCCAGTGACCTGGGGCGGAACTATGGCTACACCTTC,CASDLGRNYGYTF
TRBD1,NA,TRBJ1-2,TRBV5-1,TGCGCCAGCAGCTCTGACAGGGCCGGAGGCTACACCTTC,CASSSDRAGGYTF
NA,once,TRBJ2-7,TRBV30,TGTGCCTGGGACCGAGATAGATTCTACGAGCAGTACTTC,CAWDRDRFYEQYF
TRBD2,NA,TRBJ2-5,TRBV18,TGTGCCAGCTCACCATACGGGACTAGCGGGAGCCAAGAGACCCAGTACTTC,CASSPYGTSGSQETQYF
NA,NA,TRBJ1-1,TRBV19,TGTGCCAGTAGTATGGAGCCAGGGTTGACTGAAGCTTTCTTT,CASSMEPGLTEAFF
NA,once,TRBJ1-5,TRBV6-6,TGTGCCAGCAGCGTTTTGGACAGTAGCAATCAGCCCCAGCATTTT,CASSVLDSSNQPQHF
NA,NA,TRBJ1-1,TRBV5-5,TGTGCCAGCAGGCCAGGGATGAGCACTGAAGCTTTCTTT,CASRPGMSTEAFF
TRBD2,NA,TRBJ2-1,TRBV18,TGTGCCAGCTCGCGGGAGGGAGAGCAGTTCTTC,CASSREGEQFF
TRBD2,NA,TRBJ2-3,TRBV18,TGTGCCAGCTCACCCTACACTAGCGGGGGAATAGATACGCAGTATTTT,CASSPYTSGGIDTQYF